The 16 T cell receptor beta chains below come from one sample, sequenced in a study of vaccination and CD4 T cells after COVID-19. Treatment here: approximately 9-day PBMC culture with coronavirus spike peptide pools or control peptides (ViraFEST assay). At the Johns Hopkins FTIC core, DNA taken from cultured CD4+ T cells was sequenced by way of the Oncomine TCR Beta short-read assay. Each CDR3 protein gets one entry after TCRdb re-called the PCR reads with MiXCR. The data show about 11,000 distinct CDR3 sequences, less than 65% seen once. No antigen is known for these receptors. Sequencing used CD4+ T cells from blood, cultured in vitro, obtained before SARS-CoV-2 vaccination. Source of these receptors: a human donor who had recovered from COVID-19.

This clonotype occurred a few times. The rearrangement joins TRBV7-6 to TRBJ2-5; D is perhaps TRBD2 (5 bases). CDR1 is SGHVS, CDR2 FNYEAQ, per germline. Trimming took off 2 bases at V and 5 bases at J, with 12 bases between the two ends. This CDR3 spans 14 amino acids. CDR3 region: CASSLRLAGETQYF. CDR3 bases: TGTGCCAGCAGCTTACGTCTAGCCGGGGAGACCCAGTACTTC.

J is TRBJ1-6 and V is TRBV2; D perhaps matches TRBD1 (6 bases). The germline CDR1 and CDR2 sequences are SNHLY and FYNNEI. V lost 7 bases and J 5 bases, leaving 18 bases between the germline ends. This CDR3 is 16 amino acids long. CDR3 in amino acids: CASTKAGARNNSPLHF. Written as DNA, the CDR3 is TGTGCCAGCACTAAGGCAGGGGCCCGGAATAATTCACCCCTCCACTTT.

The chain joins TRBV10-3 to TRBJ2-3, with 9 bases that match TRBD2. V gave up 10 bases and J gave up 9 bases; unmatched junction bases: 5. The CDR3 extends over 11 amino acids. CDR1 and CDR2 (germline): ENHRY, SYGVKD. CDR3 residues: CASSTSGTQYF. Here the CDR3 DNA reads TGTGCCAGCTCCACTAGCGGGACGCAGTATTTT.

The rearrangement links TRBV5-1 to TRBJ1-5; no clear D. Germline lookup yields CDR1 SGHRS and CDR2 YFSETQ. This CDR3 has 15 residues. Trimming took off 2 bases at V and 3 bases at J, with 12 bases between the two ends. The CDR3 sequence is CASSFRATHNQPQHF. DNA of the CDR3: TGCGCCAGCAGCTTTAGGGCCACACACAATCAGCCCCAGCATTTT.

CDR3 region: CASSIGWQYEAFF. The CDR3 coding sequence is TGTGCCAGTAGTATAGGGTGGCAGTATGAAGCTTTCTTT. The chain recombines TRBV19 with TRBJ1-1; D gene unclear. There are 13 residues in the CDR3. Germline V gene data show CDR1 as LNHDA and CDR2 as SQIVND (reference sequence). V lost 1 base, J lost 7 bases, and 10 bases lay in between.

The chain recombines TRBV7-2 with TRBJ2-1; no clear D gene. Deletions cut 3 bases from V and 8 bases from J, with 8 bases between. CDR1 SGHTA and CDR2 FQGNSA come from the germline V gene. CDR3 length: 12 residues. CDR3 sequence reads: CASSFGRHEQFF. The CDR3, as DNA: TGTGCCAGCAGCTTTGGACGGCATGAGCAGTTCTTC.

This clonotype has a handful of counts. The CDR3 DNA is TGTGCCACCAGTGACAATCTCCGCACAGATACGCAGTATTTT. It specifies CATSDNLRTDTQYF. The chain employs TRBV24-1 and TRBJ2-3; no reliable D call. The germline CDR1 and CDR2 sequences are KGHDR and SFDVKD. V was clipped by 4 bases and J by 1 base, with 8 bases between them. The length of the CDR3 is 14 residues.

The chain links TRBV6-1 to TRBJ2-7; D is possibly TRBD2 (5 bases). Per the germline V gene, CDR1 is MNHNS and CDR2 is SASEGT. V was pared by 10 bases and J by 4 bases, with 20 bases between. This CDR3 is 14 amino acids long. The CDR3 region has the DNA TGTGCCAACCGGCGGGCCCCGCTGGGGTACGAGCAGTACTTC. This translates into CANRRAPLGYEQYF.

This clonotype has only a few counts. This chain uses TRBV20-1 with TRBJ2-2, with D possibly matching TRBD1 (6 bases). Germline V CDR1 and CDR2: DFQATT, SNEGSKA (reference sequence). V was pared by 4 bases and J by 2 bases, with 11 bases between. CDR3 length: 14 residues. In DNA, the CDR3 is TGCAGTGCTATTGGGGGCATCAACACCGGGGAGCTGTTTTTT. It codes for CSAIGGINTGELFF.

V is TRBV20-1 and J is TRBJ2-1, with 8 bases fitting TRBD2. CDR1 and CDR2 (germline): DFQATT, SNEGSKA (reference sequence). This CDR3 has 15 residues. V dropped 4 bases and J dropped 6; count of bases not matched to a gene: 11. This chain's CDR3 is CSANGAAGVINEQFF. CDR3 nucleotide sequence: TGCAGTGCTAACGGAGCAGCGGGAGTCATCAATGAGCAGTTCTTC.

The rearrangement uses TRBV20-1 and TRBJ1-2; D unresolved. The CDR3 has 12 residues. The ends were cut back, 3 bases at V and 0 bases at J, with 5 bases in the middle. Germline V CDR1 and CDR2: DFQATT, SNEGSKA (reference sequence). The CDR3 here is CSASNPNYGYTF. CDR3 sequence (DNA): TGCAGTGCTAGTAATCCTAACTATGGCTACACCTTC.

The chain has TRBV10-1 and TRBJ1-1; D is undetermined. This CDR3 is built from 15 residues. Germline-derived CDR1 and CDR2 are WNHNN and SYGVQD (reference sequence). Trimming took 8 bases from V and 0 from J, leaving 16 bases between them. The CDR3 coding sequence is TGCGCCAGCCGAGTCGGTGGGGTCATGAACACTGAAGCTTTCTTT. Protein: CASRVGGVMNTEAFF.

CDR3 protein: CSASLAGEAREQYF. The CDR3 DNA reads as TGCAGTGCTAGTCTCGCGGGAGAGGCGAGGGAGCAGTACTTC. The chain has TRBV20-1 and TRBJ2-7; 7 positions match TRBD2. The length of the CDR3 is 14 residues. Germline loops: CDR1 DFQATT, CDR2 SNEGSKA (reference sequence). The V gene end was trimmed by 3 bases and the J gene end by 7 bases; junction bases not matched to a gene: 12.

The CDR3 loop reads CATSVAGTSRAGELFF. The CDR3 bases are TGTGCCACCAGTGTTGCCGGGACTAGCCGCGCCGGGGAGCTGTTTTTT. This sequence joins TRBV24-1 and TRBJ2-2; 9 nucleotides match TRBD2. This CDR3 is built from 16 residues. Germline V gene lookup returns CDR1 KGHDR and CDR2 SFDVKD. Germline trimming cut 5 bases from V and 6 bases from J; bases unmatched to any gene: 9.

The chain couples TRBV4-1 to TRBJ1-2; TRBD1 matches at 10 bases. The length of the CDR3 is 16 residues. The J segment lost 8 bases and the V segment lost 4 bases, leaving 13 bases of the junction unmatched. The germline V gene has CDR1 MGHRA and CDR2 YSYEKL. In DNA form, the CDR3 reads TGCGCCAGCAGCCTTACGCCGGGACAGGGGCTAGGGGGCTACACCTTC. Protein: CASSLTPGQGLGGYTF.

This chain uses TRBV6-1 with TRBJ2-6; D is unclear. CDR3 length: 15 amino acids. V dropped 3 bases and J dropped 0 bases, with 6 bases sitting between them. Germline V CDR1 and CDR2: MNHNS, SASEGT. The CDR3 bases are TGTGCCAGCAGTGAGTTACTCTCTGGGGCCAACGTCCTGACTTTC. Protein: CASSELLSGANVLTF.